One and the same sample provided the 22 T cell receptor beta chains below, sequenced in a study of CD8+ T cells in alopecia areata. It was cDNA, reverse transcribed from extracted RNA, that served as the sequencing template. Here immunoSEQ multiplex PCR was the method, and the copy in TCRdb shows in-frame clones only, minus some. The sample lists about 74,000 clones, roughly 28% occurring once. Treatment noted: oral pan-JAK inhibitor, 5-10 mg twice daily. Here the sequenced sample was CD8+ T cells sorted from blood, taken at week 4, from a patient treated with tofacitinib. The source of these receptors is a human donor with alopecia areata.

This clone occurred a few times. The V call is TRBV30, the J call TRBJ1-2; D gene unclear. Germline V lookup: CDR1 GTSNPN, CDR2 SVGIG (reference sequence). The CDR3 is 13 residues long. The ends were cut back, 0 bases at V and 4 bases at J, with 9 bases in the middle. The CDR3 loop reads CAWSVGPSYGYTF. The CDR3 DNA sequence: TGTGCCTGGAGTGTAGGGCCCTCCTATGGCTACACCTTC. The entire variable domain, with the rest obtained from reference TRBV30 and TRBJ1-2, is as follows: SQTIHQWPATLVQPVGSPLSLECTVEGTSNPNLYWYRQAAGRGLQLLFYSVGIGQISSEVPQNLSASRPQDRQFILSSKKLLLSDSGFYLCAWSVGPSYGYTFGSGTRLTVV.

This clone has a handful of counts. The chain is built from TRBV29-1 and TRBJ2-5; 7 nucleotides line up with TRBD2. From germline, CDR1 is SQVTM and CDR2 ANQGSEA. V lost 4 bases and J lost 4; bases outside the gene matches: 9. There are 14 residues in the CDR3. As DNA, the CDR3 is TGCAGCGTTGTGTGGCGGGAGCGAGGAGAGACCCAGTACTTC. Amino acid sequence: CSVVWRERGETQYF. The variable domain in full, with the rest retrieved from reference TRBV29-1 and TRBJ2-5, is SAVISQKPSRDICQRGTSLTIQCQVDSQVTMMFWYRQQPGQSLTLIATANQGSEATYESGFVIDKFPISRPNLTFSTLTVSNMSPEDSSIYLCSVVWRERGETQYFGPGTRLLVL.

This chain joins TRBV6-5 and TRBJ2-7, with TRBD1 identical over 7 bases. CDR1 is MNHEY and CDR2 is SVGAGI in the germline V gene. This CDR3 region has 12 residues. After removal of 5 bases from V and 4 bases from J, the junction contained 2 bases not matched to a gene. Written as DNA, the CDR3 is TGTGCCAGCAGTCAGACAGGGTACGAGCAGTACTTC. This encodes CASSQTGYEQYF.

This clone was picked up one time. The V call is TRBV27, the J call TRBJ2-1; 8 nucleotides align to TRBD2. CDR3 length equals 14 residues. The germline V gene encodes CDR1 MNHEY and CDR2 SMNVEV (reference sequence). V lost 6 bases to trimming and J lost 0 bases; unmatched junction nucleotides: 1. The CDR3 sequence is CASRREGSYNEQFF. CDR3 bases: TGTGCCAGCAGACGGGAGGGCTCCTACAATGAGCAGTTCTTC.

This chain joins TRBV30 and TRBJ1-2; D perhaps matches TRBD1 (6 bases). Germline V gene sequence: CDR1 GTSNPN, CDR2 SVGIG (reference sequence). The V end lost 7 bases, the J end lost 4 bases, and 13 bases lay between the germline ends. CDR3 length equals 12 residues. CDR3 sequence: CAYLQGSYGYTF. The CDR3 DNA reads as TGTGCCTACTTACAGGGTTCCTATGGCTACACCTTC.

This clone was seen a handful of times. This chain connects TRBV30 to TRBJ2-2; 7 nucleotides agree with TRBD2. The CDR3 has 14 residues. The germline CDR1 and CDR2 sequences are GTSNPN and SVGIG (reference sequence). Trimming took 3 bases from V and 5 from J; bases not matched to a gene: 6. Here the CDR3 DNA reads TGTGCCTGGAGCGCCGGACTAGGGACCGGGGAGCTGTTTTTT. It translates to CAWSAGLGTGELFF.

The rearrangement links TRBV11-2 to TRBJ2-7; 7 bases agree with TRBD2. V shed 1 base, J shed 6 bases, and the junction held 6 bases outside the gene matches. CDR1 is SGHAT, CDR2 FQNNGV, per germline. This CDR3 is 14 amino acids long. The DNA for the CDR3 is TGTGCCAGCAGCTTAGGAGCGGGATCTCGCGAGCAGTACTTC. It yields the protein CASSLGAGSREQYF.

This chain joins TRBV7-9 and TRBJ2-2; 8 bases match TRBD2. The CDR3 is 16 amino acids. Per germline, CDR1 SEHNR and CDR2 FQNEAQ (reference sequence). J was trimmed by 6 bases and V by 7 bases; bases with no gene match: 13. For the CDR3, the DNA is TGTGCCAGCACTATAGAGCGACTAGCGATGGCCGGGGAGCTGTTTTTT. Amino acid sequence: CASTIERLAMAGELFF.

This clone has only a few counts. The chain carries TRBV6-5 and TRBJ2-6; 7 bases are shared with TRBD2. Trimming at V came to 8 bases and at J to 2 bases, leaving 0 bases not matched to a gene. There are 13 residues in the CDR3. CDR1 MNHEY and CDR2 SVGAGI come from the germline V gene. CDR3 residues: CASGRAGANVLTF. CDR3 sequence (DNA): TGTGCCAGCGGGAGGGCTGGGGCCAACGTCCTGACTTTC.

This clone was counted only a few times. CDR3 amino acids: CASSQDTGTGDYGYTF. The CDR3 bases are TGCGCCAGCAGCCAAGACACCGGGACAGGGGACTATGGCTACACCTTC. V usage is TRBV4-1 and J usage is TRBJ1-2, with TRBD1 matching over 10 bases. V lost 0 bases, J lost 3 bases, and 4 bases stayed unmatched. The CDR3 sequence is 16 residues long. Germline loops: CDR1 MGHRA, CDR2 YSYEKL.

The J gene is TRBJ2-5, the V gene TRBV29-1, with unresolved D. CDR3 length equals 15 residues. Looked up from germline, CDR1 is SQVTM and CDR2 is ANQGSEA. Trimming left V 3 bases short and J 2 bases short, with 16 bases between. The CDR3 coding sequence is TGCAGCGTTGATGATACAGCGAACTTTCAAGAGACCCAGTACTTC. Protein product: CSVDDTANFQETQYF. Combining the CDR3 with reference TRBV29-1 and TRBJ2-5 gives the whole variable domain SAVISQKPSRDICQRGTSLTIQCQVDSQVTMMFWYRQQPGQSLTLIATANQGSEATYESGFVIDKFPISRPNLTFSTLTVSNMSPEDSSIYLCSVDDTANFQETQYFGPGTRLLVL.

V usage is TRBV4-1 and J usage is TRBJ2-5; D could derive from TRBD1 or TRBD2 (5 bases each). Trimming cost V 3 bases and J 5 bases, with 13 bases left between them. Per the germline V gene, CDR1 is MGHRA and CDR2 is YSYEKL. This CDR3 has 14 residues. CDR3: CASSQGGGEETQYF. The DNA for the CDR3 is TGCGCCAGCAGCCAGGGTGGGGGAGAGGAGACCCAGTACTTC.

This clone appeared a few times. The V and J genes are TRBV7-9 and TRBJ1-2; D ambiguous. The CDR3 length is 16 residues. V was pared by 5 bases and J by 1 base, with 17 bases between. CDR1 and CDR2 from the germline V gene are SEHNR and FQNEAQ (reference sequence). This CDR3 reads CASSRPGDISNYGYTF. The CDR3 coding sequence is TGTGCCAGCAGCCGTCCAGGCGACATAAGTAACTATGGCTACACCTTC.

There are a few counts of this clone. As DNA, the CDR3 is TGCAGCGTTGAAGTTCCACCGCCGGACGGCAGACGGTACGAGCAGTACTTC. Protein: CSVEVPPPDGRRYEQYF. This chain connects TRBV29-1 to TRBJ2-7; D unresolved. The germline V gene encodes CDR1 SQVTM and CDR2 ANQGSEA. The CDR3 contains 17 residues. Trimming stripped 1 base from V and 4 bases from J, with 23 bases between.

V and J are TRBV23-1 and TRBJ1-5, with D uncertain. TRBV23-1 is annotated as an ORF whose role is uncertain. V was clipped by 0 bases and J by 2 bases, with 11 bases between them. This CDR3 is 16 amino acids long. Written as DNA, the CDR3 is TGCGCCAGCAGTCAATCGTTCCTGAGAGGCAATCAGCCCCAGCATTTT. The encoded protein is CASSQSFLRGNQPQHF.

This clone has more than one count but fewer than ten. The chain is built from TRBV11-2 and TRBJ1-5; D is uncertain. The germline V gene has CDR1 SGHAT and CDR2 FQNNGV. The V end lost 1 base, the J end lost 1 base, and 8 bases lay between the germline ends. The CDR3 contains 15 residues. The CDR3 protein is CASSLGYLSNQPQHF. CDR3 bases: TGTGCCAGCAGCTTAGGTTATTTGAGCAATCAGCCCCAGCATTTT. Full variable domain (outside the CDR3, taken from reference TRBV11-2 and TRBJ1-5): EAGVAQSPRYKIIEKRQSVAFWCNPISGHATLYWYQQILGQGPKLLIQFQNNGVVDDSQLPKDRFSAERLKGVDSTLKIQPAKLEDSAVYLCASSLGYLSNQPQHFGDGTRLSIL.

The rearrangement joins TRBV7-9 to TRBJ2-7, with D possibly TRBD2 on 5 matching bases. CDR1 is SEHNR and CDR2 is FQNEAQ in the germline V gene (reference sequence). The CDR3 is 13 amino acids. The V and J ends lost 5 bases and 6 bases respectively, with 14 bases between them. The CDR3 DNA follows: TGTGCCAGCAGCCCCCCCGGGGTTCCCGAGCAGTACTTC. This sequence encodes CASSPPGVPEQYF.

This chain connects TRBV6-5 to TRBJ1-1; no firm D call. CDR1 is MNHEY and CDR2 is SVGAGI in the germline V gene. The V and J ends lost 7 bases and 0 bases respectively, with 12 bases between them. This CDR3 comprises 14 residues. Here the CDR3 reads CASTPLELNTEAFF. CDR3 coding DNA: TGTGCCAGCACCCCCCTAGAGTTGAACACTGAAGCTTTCTTT.

This chain links TRBV28 with TRBJ1-1; D remains ambiguous. The CDR3 is 11 residues long. Germline V CDR1 and CDR2: MDHEN, SYDVKM. V was clipped by 4 bases and J by 9 bases, with 9 bases between them. CDR3 protein: CASSSRLKAFF. DNA of the CDR3: TGTGCCAGCAGTTCCAGACTAAAAGCTTTCTTT.

This chain uses TRBV7-9 with TRBJ2-3; 9 bases line up with TRBD1. The germline CDR1 and CDR2 sequences are SEHNR and FQNEAQ (reference sequence). This CDR3 has 14 amino acids. Unmatched junction bases numbered 5, after V lost 5 bases and J lost 5 bases. Written as DNA, the CDR3 is TGTGCCAGCAGCCCAGGACAGGGGTTAGATACGCAGTATTTT. Encoded protein: CASSPGQGLDTQYF. The full variable domain, its missing parts supplied by reference TRBV7-9 and TRBJ2-3, is DTGVSQNPRHKITKRGQNVTFRCDPISEHNRLYWYRQTLGQGPEFLTYFQNEAQLEKSRLLSDRFSAERPKGSFSTLEIQRTEQGDSAMYLCASSPGQGLDTQYFGPGTRLTVL.

This clone has just a few counts. This chain links TRBV18 with TRBJ1-1; D is unresolved. The CDR3 covers 12 residues. Looked up from germline, CDR1 is KGHSH and CDR2 is LQKENI. The germline V and J ends were trimmed by 2 bases and 6 bases, with 7 bases remaining between them. DNA of the CDR3: TGTGCCAGCTCACCAGGAGGCGCTGAAGCTTTCTTT. This sequence encodes CASSPGGAEAFF.

The chain employs TRBV9 and TRBJ2-6; 9 nucleotides agree with TRBD1. Germline CDR1 is SGDLS and CDR2 is YYNGEE. J was trimmed by 0 bases and V by 4 bases; bases with no gene match: 11. This CDR3 spans 19 amino acids. In DNA form, the CDR3 reads TGTGCCAGCAGCCCGAGGACAGGGGAAGTACACTCTGGGGCCAACGTCCTGACTTTC. Its translation is CASSPRTGEVHSGANVLTF. The whole variable domain, filled in from reference TRBV9 and TRBJ2-6, reads DSGVTQTPKHLITATGQRVTLRCSPRSGDLSVYWYQQSLDQGLQFLIQYYNGEERAKGNILERFSAQQFPDLHSELNLSSLELGDSALYFCASSPRTGEVHSGANVLTFGAGSRLTVL.